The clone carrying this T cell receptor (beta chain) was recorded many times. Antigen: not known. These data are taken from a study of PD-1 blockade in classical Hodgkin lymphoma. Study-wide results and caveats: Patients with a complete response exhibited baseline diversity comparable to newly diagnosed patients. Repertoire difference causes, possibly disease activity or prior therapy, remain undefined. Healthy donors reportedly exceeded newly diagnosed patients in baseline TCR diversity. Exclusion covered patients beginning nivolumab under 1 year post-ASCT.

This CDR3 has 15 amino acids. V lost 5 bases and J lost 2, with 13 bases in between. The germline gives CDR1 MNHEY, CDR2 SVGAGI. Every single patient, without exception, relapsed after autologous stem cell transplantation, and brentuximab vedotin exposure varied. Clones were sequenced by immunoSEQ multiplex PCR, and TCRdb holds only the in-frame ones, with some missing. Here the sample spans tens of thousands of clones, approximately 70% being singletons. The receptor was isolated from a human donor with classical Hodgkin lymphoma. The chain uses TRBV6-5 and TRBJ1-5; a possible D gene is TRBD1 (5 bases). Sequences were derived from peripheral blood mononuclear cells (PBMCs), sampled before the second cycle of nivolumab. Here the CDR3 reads CASSPQGFGNQPQHF. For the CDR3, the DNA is TGTGCCAGCAGTCCTCAGGGATTTGGCAATCAGCCCCAGCATTTT.